The 23 T cell receptor beta chains in this list originate from one sample, sequenced in a study of blood T cell repertoires in COVID-19. The assay was immunoSEQ multiplex PCR, and TCRdb's table has in-frame clones only and misses some. Of over 250,000 clones in the sample, roughly 87% were seen once. Sequenced input: PBMCs or T cells enriched from blood (not recorded which). The source is a woman aged 30 to 39 who had recovered from COVID-19.

The chain recombines TRBV27 with TRBJ1-1; D is perhaps TRBD1 (6 bases). CDR3 length equals 14 residues. The germline V gene encodes CDR1 MNHEY and CDR2 SMNVEV (reference sequence). V was cut by 3 bases and J by 6 bases, with 14 bases left in between. The CDR3 loop reads CASSFNRAIPEAFF. The CDR3 region has the DNA TGTGCCAGCAGTTTCAACAGGGCCATCCCTGAAGCTTTCTTT.

The CDR3 is CASSYGLDQYEQYF. Here the CDR3 DNA reads TGTGCCAGCAGTTACGGACTAGATCAGTACGAGCAGTACTTC. The V call is TRBV28, the J call TRBJ2-7; 7 bases agree with TRBD2. CDR1 and CDR2 (germline): MDHEN, SYDVKM. Trimming cost V 4 bases and J 4 bases; bases outside gene matches: 7. The CDR3 consists of 14 residues.

This chain joins TRBV2 and TRBJ2-1; TRBD2 matches 7 bases. The CDR3 is made up of 14 amino acids. The germline CDR1 and CDR2 sequences are SNHLY and FYNNEI. The J segment lost 8 bases and the V segment lost 11 bases, leaving 15 bases of the junction unmatched. The CDR3 bases are TGTGCCGACTTGGGGGGGAGACGCGGGGATGAGCAGTTCTTC. This gives the protein CADLGGRRGDEQFF.

V is TRBV18 and J is TRBJ1-6, with 9 bases matching TRBD1. CDR1 is KGHSH, CDR2 LQKENI, per germline. J was trimmed by 8 bases and V by 4 bases; bases with no gene match: 18. This CDR3 comprises 19 residues. CDR3 in DNA: TGTGCCAGCTCACTAAAACCCGGGACAGGGAAAACATGGGATTCACCCCTCCACTTT. It encodes CASSLKPGTGKTWDSPLHF. Using reference TRBV18 and TRBJ1-6 for the parts outside the CDR3, the full variable domain is NAGVMQNPRHLVRRRGQEARLRCSPMKGHSHVYWYRQLPEEGLKFMVYLQKENIIDESGMPKERFSAEFPKEGPSILRIQQVVRGDSAAYFCASSLKPGTGKTWDSPLHFGNGTRLTVT.

The chain carries TRBV30 and TRBJ2-3; no firm D call. This CDR3 has 11 residues. Trimming took 4 bases from V and 3 from J, leaving 5 bases between them. CDR1 and CDR2 from the germline V gene are GTSNPN and SVGIG (reference sequence). The CDR3, as DNA: TGTGCCTGGACCTTGACAGATACGCAGTATTTT. Its translation: CAWTLTDTQYF.

This chain connects TRBV30 to TRBJ2-7, with D possibly matching TRBD2 (5 bases). The CDR3 is 11 residues long. V was pared by 2 bases and J by 7 bases, with 9 bases between. Germline CDR1 and CDR2: GTSNPN and SVGIG (reference sequence). This CDR3 is CAWSLRGEQYF. DNA for the CDR3: TGTGCCTGGAGTCTACGGGGAGAGCAGTACTTC. The whole variable domain, filled in from reference TRBV30 and TRBJ2-7, reads SQTIHQWPATLVQPVGSPLSLECTVEGTSNPNLYWYRQAAGRGLQLLFYSVGIGQISSEVPQNLSASRPQDRQFILSSKKLLLSDSGFYLCAWSLRGEQYFGPGTRLTVT.

V is TRBV7-2 and J is TRBJ1-2; TRBD1 matches 7 bases. The CDR3 covers 13 residues. J gave up 5 bases and V 6 bases, and 6 bases lay outside the gene matches. CDR1 SGHTA and CDR2 FQGNSA come from the germline V gene. CDR3: CASRTGTAYGYTF. Here the CDR3 DNA reads TGTGCCAGCAGGACCGGGACAGCATATGGCTACACCTTC.

The rearrangement links TRBV5-4 to TRBJ2-3; possibly TRBD2 for D (5 bases). CDR3 length: 14 amino acids. Trimming took 0 bases from V and 4 from J, leaving 9 bases between them. Germline assignment: CDR1 SGHNT and CDR2 YYREEE (reference sequence). The CDR3 region is CASSLELAADTQYF. The CDR3 region has the DNA TGTGCCAGCAGCTTGGAGCTAGCAGCAGATACGCAGTATTTT.

This clone has ten or more counts. The DNA for the CDR3 is TGTGCCAGCAGCCAGGGACTGCTCTATGGCTACACCTTC. It codes for CASSQGLLYGYTF. The J gene is TRBJ1-2, the V gene TRBV14; D possibly corresponds to TRBD1 (5 bases). V lost 3 bases and J lost 4, with 9 bases in between. The CDR3 is 13 amino acids. Germline V lookup: CDR1 SGHDN, CDR2 FVKESK.

This chain connects TRBV5-1 to TRBJ2-3; D gene unclear. Deletions cut 3 bases from V and 0 bases from J, with 11 bases between. This CDR3 is 15 amino acids long. Per the germline V gene, CDR1 is SGHRS and CDR2 is YFSETQ. Here the CDR3 DNA reads TGCGCCAGCAGCTCGGAGATCCCTAGCACAGATACGCAGTATTTT. Translated, it gives CASSSEIPSTDTQYF.

This chain connects TRBV6-5 to TRBJ1-1; D not resolved. The germline V and J ends were trimmed by 6 bases and 0 bases, with 8 bases remaining between them. This CDR3 has 13 amino acids. Germline V gives CDR1 MNHEY, CDR2 SVGAGI. Written as DNA, the CDR3 is TGTGCCAGCAGACAGTACTTGAACACTGAAGCTTTCTTT. This translates into CASRQYLNTEAFF.

The chain combines TRBV27 with TRBJ1-2, with D tentatively TRBD1 (5 bases). The CDR3 runs 15 residues. The V end lost 6 bases, the J end lost 2 bases, and 16 bases lay between the germline ends. CDR1 is MNHEY and CDR2 is SMNVEV in the germline V gene (reference sequence). Here the CDR3 DNA reads TGTGCCAGCAGCCCACAACCACAGGCAAACTATGGCTACACCTTC. It specifies CASSPQPQANYGYTF.

The chain carries TRBV28 and TRBJ1-5; a weak D match, TRBD1 (6 bases). CDR1 and CDR2 from the germline V gene are MDHEN and SYDVKM. V was clipped by 5 bases and J by 6 bases, with 14 bases between them. The CDR3 is made up of 14 amino acids. The CDR3 is CASSPQGRSQPQHF. In DNA form, the CDR3 reads TGTGCCAGCAGTCCACAGGGACGAAGTCAGCCCCAGCATTTT.

The chain joins TRBV18 to TRBJ1-5; 7 bases fit TRBD1. Germline V lookup: CDR1 KGHSH, CDR2 LQKENI. CDR3 size: 15 residues. Trimming cost V 2 bases and J 4 bases; bases outside gene matches: 5. The CDR3 nucleotides are TGTGCCAGCTCACCAGGACAGGTTCTTAATCAGCCCCAGCATTTT. Translating gives CASSPGQVLNQPQHF.

The gene calls are TRBV3-1 (or the pseudogene TRBV3-2) and TRBJ2-7; D is ambiguous. V was shortened by 0 bases and J by 7 bases, with 16 bases between the two germline ends. The germline gives CDR1 LGHDT, CDR2 YNNKEL (reference sequence). This CDR3 has 15 amino acids. The DNA of the CDR3 is TGTGCCAGCAGCCAAGATGAGGCTAGGCAGTGGGAGCAGTACTTC. It is translated as CASSQDEARQWEQYF.

The CDR3 bases are TGTGCCAGCAGCCTAGGACAGTTTGGTGAAGCTTTCTTT. The encoded protein is CASSLGQFGEAFF. The chain has TRBV7-9 and TRBJ1-1; weak D call: TRBD1 (6 bases). There are 13 residues in the CDR3. CDR1 is SEHNR, CDR2 FQNEAQ, per germline (reference sequence). V was shortened by 5 bases and J by 7 bases, with 14 bases between the two germline ends.

The CDR3 sequence is CASSHVTDTQYF. The CDR3 DNA follows: TGTGCCAGCAGCCACGTCACAGATACGCAGTATTTT. The rearrangement uses TRBV4-2 and TRBJ2-3; D remains unclear. Trimming cost V 3 bases and J 2 bases, with 3 bases left between them. Germline CDR1 LGHNA, CDR2 YNFKEQ. The CDR3 spans 12 residues.

The chain couples TRBV27 to TRBJ2-7; TRBD2 matches at 11 bases. The ends lost 10 bases at V and 2 bases at J; junction bases unmatched: 4. This CDR3 has 13 amino acids. Germline V gene sequence: CDR1 MNHEY, CDR2 SMNVEV (reference sequence). The CDR3 reads CATGLAGAYEQYF. As DNA, the CDR3 is TGTGCCACCGGACTAGCGGGTGCCTACGAGCAGTACTTC.

The chain carries TRBV9 and TRBJ2-1, with 7 positions matching TRBD1. The CDR3 spans 15 residues. CDR1 is SGDLS and CDR2 is YYNGEE in the germline V gene. The J segment lost 0 bases and the V segment lost 3 bases, leaving 3 bases of the junction unmatched. CDR3 loop: CASSGGTVSYNEQFF. In DNA form, the CDR3 reads TGTGCCAGCAGCGGTGGGACAGTCTCCTACAATGAGCAGTTCTTC.

The chain couples TRBV28 to TRBJ2-7, with a weak D call TRBD2 (6 bases). This CDR3 is built from 14 residues. CDR1 is MDHEN and CDR2 is SYDVKM in the germline V gene. V lost 5 bases and J lost 4, with 15 bases in between. Here the CDR3 reads CASSPAGLAYEQYF. The DNA for the CDR3 is TGTGCCAGCAGTCCTGCGGGGCTAGCGTACGAGCAGTACTTC.

The gene calls are TRBV18 and TRBJ1-5; 8 bases match TRBD1. V shed 2 bases and J 3 bases; nucleotides not matched to a gene: 6. The CDR3 extends over 16 amino acids. CDR1 and CDR2 from the germline V gene are KGHSH and LQKENI. The CDR3 sequence: CASSPKGQGLNQPQHF. CDR3 DNA: TGTGCCAGCTCACCAAAAGGACAGGGACTCAATCAGCCCCAGCATTTT.

This sequence joins TRBV19 and TRBJ1-5; TRBD1 agrees at 12 bases. The CDR3 is 20 amino acids. Trimming cost V 7 bases and J 0 bases; bases outside gene matches: 16. The germline V gene has CDR1 LNHDA and CDR2 SQIVND (reference sequence). CDR3 residues: CASTPRFGTGGFRSNQPQHF. CDR3 coding DNA: TGTGCCAGTACCCCGCGATTTGGGACAGGGGGCTTTCGTAGCAATCAGCCCCAGCATTTT.

This clone was observed a handful of times. This rearrangement joins TRBV27 to TRBJ2-7; 7 positions agree with TRBD2. Germline trimming cut 7 bases from V and 2 bases from J; bases unmatched to any gene: 11. The germline V gene encodes CDR1 MNHEY and CDR2 SMNVEV (reference sequence). The CDR3 has 15 amino acids. The CDR3: CASTFGGGNPYEQYF. CDR3 nucleotide sequence: TGTGCCAGCACCTTCGGGGGAGGGAATCCCTACGAGCAGTACTTC.